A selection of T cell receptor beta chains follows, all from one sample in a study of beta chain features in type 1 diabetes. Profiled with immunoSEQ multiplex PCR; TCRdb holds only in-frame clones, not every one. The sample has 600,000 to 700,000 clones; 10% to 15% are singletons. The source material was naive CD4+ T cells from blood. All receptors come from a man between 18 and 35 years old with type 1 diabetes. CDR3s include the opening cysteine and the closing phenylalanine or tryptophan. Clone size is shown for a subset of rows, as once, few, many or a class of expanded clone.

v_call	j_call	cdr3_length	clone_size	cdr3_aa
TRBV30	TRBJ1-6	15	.	CAWSVGGQFNSPLHF
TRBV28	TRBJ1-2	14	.	CASRGQGTPLGYTF
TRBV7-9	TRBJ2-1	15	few	CASTLTGSVINEQFF
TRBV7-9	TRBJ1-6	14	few	CASSPGTDNSPLHF
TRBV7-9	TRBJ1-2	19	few	CASSLAISRPGVHVYGYTF
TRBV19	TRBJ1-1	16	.	CASSPSGGRMNTEAFF
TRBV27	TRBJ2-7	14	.	CASSFAGQGYEQYF
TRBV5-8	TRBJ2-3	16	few	CASSLGRTLSTDTQYF
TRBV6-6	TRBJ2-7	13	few	CASRWGGSYEQYF
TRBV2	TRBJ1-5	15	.	CASIRDLNGNQPQHF
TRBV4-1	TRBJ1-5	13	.	CASGRGSNQPQHF
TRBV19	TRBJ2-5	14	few	CASSIPDILETQYF
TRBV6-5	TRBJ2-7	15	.	CASSSGTGRPYEQYF
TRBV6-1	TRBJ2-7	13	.	CASRRGQPYEQYF
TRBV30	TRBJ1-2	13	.	CAWSGGGVGGYTF
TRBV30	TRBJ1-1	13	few	CAWRLPTGTYHFF
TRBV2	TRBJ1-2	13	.	CATARGTGGGYTF
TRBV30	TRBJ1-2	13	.	CAWSVQEVDGYTF
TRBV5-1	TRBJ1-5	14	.	CASSLTGGGQPQHF
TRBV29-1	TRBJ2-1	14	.	CSVGGTSGGHEQFF
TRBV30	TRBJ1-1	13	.	CARGTGVGAEAFF
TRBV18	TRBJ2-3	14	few	CASSPRTGTDTQYF
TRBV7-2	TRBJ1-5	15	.	CASSRDRGGMQPQHF
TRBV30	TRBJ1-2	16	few	CAWSGQGGVSHYGYTF
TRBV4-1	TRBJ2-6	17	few	CASSQGEGKSGANVLTF
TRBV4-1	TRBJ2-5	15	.	CASSPQNLLGETQYF
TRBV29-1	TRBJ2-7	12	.	CSGGQDSYEQYF
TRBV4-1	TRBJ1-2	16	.	CASSQYGALANYGYTF
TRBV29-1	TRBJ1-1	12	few	CSVDGANTEAFF
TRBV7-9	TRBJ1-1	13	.	CASSLTGNTEAFF
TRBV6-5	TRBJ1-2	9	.	CASNYGYTF
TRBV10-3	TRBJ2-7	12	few	CAIRGMGYEQYF
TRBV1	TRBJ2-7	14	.	CTSSQEGFSYEQYF
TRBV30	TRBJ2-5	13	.	CAWSVASQETQYF
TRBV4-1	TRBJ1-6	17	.	CASSQRTSSQQDSPLHF
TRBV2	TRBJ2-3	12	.	CASRERTDTQYF
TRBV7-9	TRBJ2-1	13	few	CASSSGQLNEQFF
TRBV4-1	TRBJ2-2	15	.	CASSRGGLAAGELFF
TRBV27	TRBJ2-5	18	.	CASSRRPDRGGAQETQYF
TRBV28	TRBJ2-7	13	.	CASQLGHPYEQYF
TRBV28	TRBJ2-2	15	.	CASSLFPANTGELFF
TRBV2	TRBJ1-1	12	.	CASSDSGHEAFF
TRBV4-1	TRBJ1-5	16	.	CASSQAGEKDNQPQHF
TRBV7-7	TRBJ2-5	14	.	CASSSGLRQETQYF
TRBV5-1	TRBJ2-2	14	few	CASSLGAATGELFF
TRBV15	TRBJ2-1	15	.	CATSRGMERNNEQFF
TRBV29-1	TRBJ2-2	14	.	CSVLRGVNTGELFF
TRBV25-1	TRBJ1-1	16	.	CASQELIVSTNTEAFF
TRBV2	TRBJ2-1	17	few	CASSWTLAGGTYNEQFF
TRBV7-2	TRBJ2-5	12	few	CASSSSLETQYF
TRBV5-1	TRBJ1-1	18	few	CASSPTQGAGEVNTEAFF
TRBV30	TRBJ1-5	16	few	CAWSDGGTDSNQPQHF
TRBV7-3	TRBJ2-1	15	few	CASSLSGLGHNEQFF
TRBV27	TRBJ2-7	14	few	CASSPLTDSYEQYF
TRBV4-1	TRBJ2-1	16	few	CASSQQPSGSYNEQFF
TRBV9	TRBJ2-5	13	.	CASSGGTGKTQYF
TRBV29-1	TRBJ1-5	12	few	CSVAGTGQPQHF
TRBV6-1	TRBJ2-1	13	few	CASSGGGADEQFF